Below are 24 T cell receptor beta chains sequenced from a single sample in a study of blood T cell repertoires in COVID-19. Libraries were prepared by immunoSEQ multiplex PCR; TCRdb keeps only in-frame clonotypes and omits some of them. The sample consists of some 390,000 clones, around 87% of them appearing once. The sequenced material came from peripheral blood. The receptor source for this set is a woman aged 55-69 years with COVID-19, enrolled during active disease.

The rearrangement uses TRBV28 and TRBJ2-2, with 9 bases aligning to TRBD1. Losses at the gene ends were 9 bases for V and 4 bases for J; bases not matched to a gene: 15. In germline, CDR1 is MDHEN, CDR2 SYDVKM. CDR3 length: 17 amino acids. Here the CDR3 DNA reads TGTGCCAGACCGGACAGGGGAGGCCCGATAAGCACCGGGGAGCTGTTTTTT. Amino acids: CARPDRGGPISTGELFF.

In regard to this clone: Within the sample, other DNA sequences also encode this same CDR3. The rearrangement links TRBV3-1 (or the pseudogene TRBV3-2) to TRBJ1-6, with 7 bases that match TRBD1. Germline CDR1 and CDR2: LGHDT and YNNKEL (reference sequence). Unmatched junction bases numbered 7, after V lost 4 bases and J lost 7 bases. The length of the CDR3 is 15 residues. CDR3 protein: CASSPSGTANSPLHF. In DNA form, the CDR3 reads TGTGCCAGCAGCCCCTCCGGGACAGCGAATTCACCCCTCCACTTT.

This clone has a handful of counts. The chain couples TRBV6-2 or TRBV6-3 to TRBJ1-1; 7 positions agree with TRBD1. The CDR3 has 17 amino acids. The ends lost 0 bases at V and 0 bases at J; junction bases unmatched: 7. Germline V gene lookup returns CDR1 MNHEY and CDR2 SVGEGT. The DNA for the CDR3 is TGTGCCAGCAGTTACTCCGGACAGGACCACATGAACACTGAAGCTTTCTTT. Translating gives CASSYSGQDHMNTEAFF.

The chain combines TRBV6-6 with TRBJ2-7, with TRBD1 matching over 8 bases. The CDR3 is 15 residues long. Germline V gives CDR1 MNHNY, CDR2 SVGAGI (reference sequence). Trimming cost V 2 bases and J 6 bases; bases outside gene matches: 9. CDR3: CASSYERTGLGEQYF. The CDR3, as DNA: TGTGCCAGCAGTTACGAGCGGACAGGGCTCGGCGAGCAGTACTTC.

The chain has TRBV28 and TRBJ1-5; D gene unclear. Trimming took 2 bases from V and 3 from J, leaving 11 bases between them. Per germline, CDR1 MDHEN and CDR2 SYDVKM. The CDR3 is 15 amino acids. The CDR3 region is CASSLRQVNNQPQHF. CDR3 nucleotide sequence: TGTGCCAGCAGTTTAAGGCAGGTTAACAATCAGCCCCAGCATTTT.

This sequence joins TRBV7-9 and TRBJ1-2, with D tentatively TRBD1 (5 bases). The V and J ends lost 5 bases and 10 bases respectively, with 17 bases between them. The germline gives CDR1 SEHNR, CDR2 FQNEAQ (reference sequence). The CDR3 is 13 residues long. CDR3 nucleotides: TGTGCCAGCAGCGTGACGGGGGAAGGTGACTACACCTTC. It specifies CASSVTGEGDYTF.

On this clone itself: This CDR3 is also generated by other DNA sequences in the sample. The gene calls are TRBV19 and TRBJ2-1, with D tentatively TRBD1 (8 bases). The CDR3 loop spans 14 amino acids. V was trimmed by 6 bases and J by 4 bases, leaving 13 bases between them. Germline CDR1 LNHDA, CDR2 SQIVND (reference sequence). CDR3: CASRQGGSYNEQFF. The CDR3, as DNA: TGTGCCAGTAGACAGGGGGGGTCTTACAATGAGCAGTTCTTC.

This clone was counted many times. This chain connects TRBV5-4 to TRBJ2-6, with D unclear. The CDR3 sequence is 15 residues long. Germline V gene data show CDR1 as SGHNT and CDR2 as YYREEE (reference sequence). V was cut by 0 bases and J by 4 bases, with 8 bases left in between. This CDR3 reads CASSLAGMGANVLTF. The CDR3 DNA sequence: TGTGCCAGCAGCTTGGCGGGTATGGGGGCCAACGTCCTGACTTTC.

The chain is built from TRBV19 and TRBJ1-5; TRBD1 might be the D (6 bases). V was clipped by 4 bases and J by 2 bases, with 12 bases between them. CDR1 is LNHDA, CDR2 SQIVND, per germline (reference sequence). This CDR3 contains 15 residues. The CDR3 loop reads CASSTQGVRNQPQHF. The CDR3 DNA reads TGTGCCAGTAGTACACAGGGCGTACGCAATCAGCCCCAGCATTTT.

Details on this clone: The sample carries other DNA sequences with the same CDR3. The V gene is TRBV6-2 or TRBV6-3, the J gene TRBJ2-1; 10 bases line up with TRBD2. The CDR3 totals 17 residues. V lost 0 bases to trimming and J lost 4 bases; unmatched junction nucleotides: 6. Germline CDR1 is MNHEY and CDR2 is SVGEGT. CDR3 sequence reads: CASSYSPLAGVYNEQFF. CDR3 nucleotide sequence: TGTGCCAGCAGTTACTCGCCGCTAGCGGGGGTGTACAATGAGCAGTTCTTC.

This clone was observed a single time. V usage is TRBV6-1 and J usage is TRBJ1-3, with TRBD1 matching over 7 bases. Germline V gene data show CDR1 as MNHNS and CDR2 as SASEGT. Trimming took 3 bases from V and 7 from J; bases not matched to a gene: 3. The CDR3 has 13 residues. The CDR3 DNA is TGTGCCAGCAGTGAGGACAGGCGGAACACCATATATTTT. It yields the protein CASSEDRRNTIYF.

The rearrangement uses TRBV7-3 and TRBJ2-3, with a tentative D call TRBD2 (5 bases). The CDR3 has 15 residues. V was shortened by 5 bases and J by 4 bases, with 16 bases between the two germline ends. Germline-derived CDR1 and CDR2 are SGHTA and FQGTGA. CDR3 nucleotide sequence: TGTGCCAGCAGCGCCCGGGGAGCGCGCGCAGATACGCAGTATTTT. The encoded protein is CASSARGARADTQYF. The complete variable domain, with remaining parts taken from reference TRBV7-3 and TRBJ2-3, reads GAGVSQTPSNKVTEKGKYVELRCDPISGHTALYWYRQSLGQGPEFLIYFQGTGAADDSGLPNDRFFAVRPEGSVSTLKIQRTERGDSAVYLCASSARGARADTQYFGPGTRLTVL.

The chain couples TRBV6-5 to TRBJ2-7; 8 bases align to TRBD1. The V gene's germline CDR1 is MNHEY and CDR2 SVGAGI. The ends lost 3 bases at V and 2 bases at J; junction bases unmatched: 9. The CDR3 extends over 16 amino acids. DNA for the CDR3: TGTGCCAGCAGTTATTCGGGGGACAGGCGGGCCTACGAGCAGTACTTC. Protein sequence: CASSYSGDRRAYEQYF.

This chain uses TRBV2 with TRBJ2-3, with a weak D call TRBD2 (5 bases). Trimming pared 7 bases from V and 5 bases from J, leaving 10 bases between. Germline CDR1 and CDR2: SNHLY and FYNNEI. This CDR3 spans 12 amino acids. In DNA, the CDR3 is TGTGCCAGCAACCTACTAGGAGATACGCAGTATTTT. This sequence encodes CASNLLGDTQYF.

The chain has TRBV18 and TRBJ2-5, with D unclear. This CDR3 spans 11 amino acids. V lost 6 bases to trimming and J lost 5 bases, with 7 bases between them. Germline V gene data show CDR1 as KGHSH and CDR2 as LQKENI. The CDR3 nucleotides are TGTGCCAGCTCGACCGGGGAGACCCAGTACTTC. It codes for CASSTGETQYF. Full variable domain (remainder filled in from reference TRBV18 and TRBJ2-5): NAGVMQNPRHLVRRRGQEARLRCSPMKGHSHVYWYRQLPEEGLKFMVYLQKENIIDESGMPKERFSAEFPKEGPSILRIQQVVRGDSAAYFCASSTGETQYFGPGTRLLVL.

The chain has TRBV5-1 and TRBJ1-2; no reliable D call. This CDR3 has 13 amino acids. V dropped 0 bases and J dropped 3 bases, with 6 bases sitting between them. Looked up from germline, CDR1 is SGHRS and CDR2 is YFSETQ. This CDR3 is CASSLEGDYGYTF. The DNA of the CDR3 is TGCGCCAGCAGCTTGGAAGGAGACTATGGCTACACCTTC.

This chain joins TRBV18 and TRBJ2-1; 13 positions match TRBD2. Trimming at V came to 1 base and at J to 9 bases, leaving 9 bases not matched to a gene. The CDR3 covers 17 residues. Germline loops: CDR1 KGHSH, CDR2 LQKENI. The chain's CDR3 is CASSPHLLAGGPGEQFF. DNA of the CDR3: TGTGCCAGCTCACCACACTTACTAGCGGGGGGGCCAGGTGAGCAGTTCTTC.

This clone has just one count. The rearrangement joins TRBV7-2 to TRBJ2-1, with 11 bases lining up with TRBD2. There are 14 residues in the CDR3. Germline V CDR1 and CDR2: SGHTA, FQGNSA. The V and J ends lost 5 bases and 4 bases, in that order; junction bases with no gene match: 1. CDR3 in DNA: TGTGCCAGCAGCGGGACTAGCGGTTACAATGAGCAGTTCTTC. This gives the protein CASSGTSGYNEQFF.

The gene calls are TRBV10-3 and TRBJ1-5, with 10 bases that match TRBD1. The V segment lost 6 bases and the J segment 6 bases; nucleotides outside the gene matches: 5. The CDR3 covers 14 residues. CDR1 and CDR2 (germline): ENHRY, SYGVKD. The CDR3 nucleotides are TGTGCCATCAGAGGACAGGGGGACACTCAGCCCCAGCATTTT. This gives the protein CAIRGQGDTQPQHF.

The V and J genes are TRBV9 and TRBJ2-3; 8 bases match TRBD2. CDR1 is SGDLS and CDR2 is YYNGEE in the germline V gene. The CDR3 length is 17 residues. Unmatched junction bases numbered 9, after V lost 2 bases and J lost 1 base. DNA for the CDR3: TGTGCCAGCAGCGTTGGTAACGGGGGGGCCGGCACAGATACGCAGTATTTT. This sequence encodes CASSVGNGGAGTDTQYF.

The J gene is TRBJ2-5, the V gene TRBV12-3 or TRBV12-4, with a possible D match to TRBD2 (6 bases). Deletions cut 5 bases from V and 5 bases from J, with 6 bases between. The CDR3 extends over 11 amino acids. The CDR3 DNA follows: TGTGCCAGCAGTCGGGGGGAGACCCAGTACTTC. This encodes CASSRGETQYF.

This clone appeared a single time. CDR3 DNA: TGTGCCAGCAGCTTAACTCGGGGGGCTGCGGAGACCCAGTACTTC. It specifies CASSLTRGAAETQYF. This chain connects TRBV7-3 to TRBJ2-5, with a possible D match to TRBD2 (7 bases). CDR1 is SGHTA and CDR2 is FQGTGA in the germline V gene. V gave up 0 bases and J gave up 5 bases, with 13 bases separating them. This CDR3 spans 15 amino acids.

The CDR3 nucleotides are TGCGCCAGCAGCCAACCCAGGGCAGGGGACGGGCTTGGGACCCAGTACTTC. Its protein is CASSQPRAGDGLGTQYF. V is TRBV4-1 and J is TRBJ2-5; D perhaps matches TRBD1 (6 bases). Germline-derived CDR1 and CDR2 are MGHRA and YSYEKL. The CDR3 consists of 17 residues. The ends were cut back, 2 bases at V and 7 bases at J, with 23 bases in the middle.

This chain uses TRBV6-6 with TRBJ1-1; 9 nucleotides match TRBD1. The V and J ends lost 4 bases and 2 bases, in that order; junction bases with no gene match: 8. The CDR3 is 16 residues long. CDR1 and CDR2 (germline): MNHNY, SVGAGI (reference sequence). DNA for the CDR3: TGTGCCAGCAGTTTACAGGGGGCACCCTCCAACACTGAAGCTTTCTTT. Amino acid sequence: CASSLQGAPSNTEAFF.